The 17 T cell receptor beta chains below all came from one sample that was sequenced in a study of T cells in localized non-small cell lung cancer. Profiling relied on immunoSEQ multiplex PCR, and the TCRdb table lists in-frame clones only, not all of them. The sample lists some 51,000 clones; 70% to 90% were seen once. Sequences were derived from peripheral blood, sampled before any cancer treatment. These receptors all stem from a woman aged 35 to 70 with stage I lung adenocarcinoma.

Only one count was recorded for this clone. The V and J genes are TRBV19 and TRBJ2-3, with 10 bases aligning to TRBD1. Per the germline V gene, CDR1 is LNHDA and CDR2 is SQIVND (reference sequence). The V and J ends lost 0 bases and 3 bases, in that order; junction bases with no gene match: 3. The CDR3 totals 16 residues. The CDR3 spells CASSIDLGQGTDTQYF. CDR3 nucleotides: TGTGCCAGTAGTATAGATCTGGGACAGGGGACAGATACGCAGTATTTT. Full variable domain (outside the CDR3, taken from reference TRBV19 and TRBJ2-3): DGGITQSPKYLFRKEGQNVTLSCEQNLNHDAMYWYRQDPGQGLRLIYYSQIVNDFQKGDIAEGYSVSREKKESFPLTVTSAQKNPTAFYLCASSIDLGQGTDTQYFGPGTRLTVL.

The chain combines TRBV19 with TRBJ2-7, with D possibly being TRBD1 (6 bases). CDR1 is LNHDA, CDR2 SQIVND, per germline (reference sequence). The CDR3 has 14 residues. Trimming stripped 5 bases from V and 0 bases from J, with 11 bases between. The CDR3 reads CASSPGQTSYEQYF. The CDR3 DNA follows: TGTGCCAGTAGTCCTGGACAGACCTCCTACGAGCAGTACTTC. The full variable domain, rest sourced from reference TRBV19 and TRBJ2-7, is DGGITQSPKYLFRKEGQNVTLSCEQNLNHDAMYWYRQDPGQGLRLIYYSQIVNDFQKGDIAEGYSVSREKKESFPLTVTSAQKNPTAFYLCASSPGQTSYEQYFGPGTRLTVT.

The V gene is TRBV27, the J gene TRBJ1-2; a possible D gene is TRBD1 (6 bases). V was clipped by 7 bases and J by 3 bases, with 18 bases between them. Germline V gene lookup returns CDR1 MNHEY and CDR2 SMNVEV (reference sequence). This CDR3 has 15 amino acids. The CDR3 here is CASKFGMGGHYGYTF. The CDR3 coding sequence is TGTGCCAGCAAGTTCGGGATGGGGGGCCACTATGGCTACACCTTC.

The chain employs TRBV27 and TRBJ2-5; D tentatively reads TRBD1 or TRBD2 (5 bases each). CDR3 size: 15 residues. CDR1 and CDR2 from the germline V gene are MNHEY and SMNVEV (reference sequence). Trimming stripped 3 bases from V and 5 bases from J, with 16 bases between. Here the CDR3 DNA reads TGTGCCAGCAGTTTGTGGCAGGGAGCGAGGGAGACCCAGTACTTC. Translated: CASSLWQGARETQYF.

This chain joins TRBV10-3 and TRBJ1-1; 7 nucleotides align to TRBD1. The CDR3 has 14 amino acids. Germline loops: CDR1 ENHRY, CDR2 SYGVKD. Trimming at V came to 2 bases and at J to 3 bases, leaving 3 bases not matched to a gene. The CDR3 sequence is CAISERGTDTEAFF. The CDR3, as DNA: TGTGCCATCAGTGAGCGAGGGACAGACACTGAAGCTTTCTTT.

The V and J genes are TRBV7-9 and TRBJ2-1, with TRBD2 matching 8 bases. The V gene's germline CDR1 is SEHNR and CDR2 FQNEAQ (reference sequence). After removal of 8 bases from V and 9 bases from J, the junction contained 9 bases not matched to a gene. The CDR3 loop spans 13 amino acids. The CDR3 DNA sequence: TGTGCCAGCGGGTTCGGGGGGGCCAGTGAGCAGTTCTTC. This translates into CASGFGGASEQFF.

The CDR3 DNA follows: TGTGCCAGCAGCTTAAGGAGAGCGCAGGGAACCTACGAGCAGTACTTC. This gives the protein CASSLRRAQGTYEQYF. This chain links TRBV7-9 with TRBJ2-7; TRBD1 is a possible D gene (5 bases). The CDR3 runs 16 residues. The ends were cut back, 2 bases at V and 2 bases at J, with 16 bases in the middle. Germline V CDR1 and CDR2: SEHNR, FQNEAQ (reference sequence). Variable domain in full (rest from reference TRBV7-9 and TRBJ2-7): DTGVSQNPRHKITKRGQNVTFRCDPISEHNRLYWYRQTLGQGPEFLTYFQNEAQLEKSRLLSDRFSAERPKGSFSTLEIQRTEQGDSAMYLCASSLRRAQGTYEQYFGPGTRLTVT.

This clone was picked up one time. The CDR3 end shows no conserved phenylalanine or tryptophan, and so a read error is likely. The CDR3 loop reads CASSLDGNTEAFL. DNA of the CDR3: TGTGCCAGCAGCCTGGACGGAAACACTGAAGCTTTCCTT. The chain carries TRBV6-6 and TRBJ1-1; D is unresolved. The CDR3 is made up of 13 amino acids. Germline V gene sequence: CDR1 MNHNY, CDR2 SVGAGI (reference sequence). The V gene lost 6 bases and the J gene lost 2 bases, with 10 bases spanning the gap.

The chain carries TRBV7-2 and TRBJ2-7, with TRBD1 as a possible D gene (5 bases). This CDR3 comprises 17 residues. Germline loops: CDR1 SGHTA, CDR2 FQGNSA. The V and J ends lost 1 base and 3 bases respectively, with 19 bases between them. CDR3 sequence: CASSLGGAGLLHYEQYF. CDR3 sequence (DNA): TGTGCCAGCAGCTTAGGAGGCGCAGGGCTCCTTCACTACGAGCAGTACTTC.

The DNA of the CDR3 is TGTGCCAGCAGCTTAGACCGGGACAGATCTAACTATGGCTACACCTTC. This sequence encodes CASSLDRDRSNYGYTF. This chain connects TRBV7-9 to TRBJ1-2; 7 nucleotides align to TRBD1. Germline V gives CDR1 SEHNR, CDR2 FQNEAQ (reference sequence). The CDR3 contains 16 residues. Germline trimming cut 1 base from V and 0 bases from J; bases unmatched to any gene: 5.

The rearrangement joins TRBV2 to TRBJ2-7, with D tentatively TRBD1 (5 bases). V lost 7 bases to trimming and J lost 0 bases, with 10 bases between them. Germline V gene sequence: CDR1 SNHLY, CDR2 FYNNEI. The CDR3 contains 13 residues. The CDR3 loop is CASKGGHSYEQYF. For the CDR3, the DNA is TGTGCCAGCAAGGGCGGACACTCCTACGAGCAGTACTTC.

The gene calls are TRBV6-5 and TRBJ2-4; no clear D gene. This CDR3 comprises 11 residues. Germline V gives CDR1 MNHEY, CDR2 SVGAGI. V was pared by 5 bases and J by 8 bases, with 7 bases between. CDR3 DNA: TGTGCCAGCAGTGCCGCGGACATTCAGTACTTC. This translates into CASSAADIQYF.

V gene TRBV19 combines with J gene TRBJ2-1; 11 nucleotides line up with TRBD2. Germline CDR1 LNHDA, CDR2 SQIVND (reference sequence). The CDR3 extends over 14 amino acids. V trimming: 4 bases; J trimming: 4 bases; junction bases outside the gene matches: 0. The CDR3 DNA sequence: TGTGCCAGTAGTAGGACTAGCGGGTACAATGAGCAGTTCTTC. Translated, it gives CASSRTSGYNEQFF.

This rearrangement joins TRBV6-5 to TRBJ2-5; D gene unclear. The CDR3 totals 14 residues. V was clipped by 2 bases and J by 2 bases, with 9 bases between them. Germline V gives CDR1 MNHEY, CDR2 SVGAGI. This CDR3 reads CASSYRSIQETQYF. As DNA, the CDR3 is TGTGCCAGCAGTTACAGATCTATTCAAGAGACCCAGTACTTC.

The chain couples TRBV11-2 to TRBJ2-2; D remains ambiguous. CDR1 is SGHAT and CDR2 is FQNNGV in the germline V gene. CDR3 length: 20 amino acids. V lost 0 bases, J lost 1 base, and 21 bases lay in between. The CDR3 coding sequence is TGTGCCAGCAGCTTAGATCAAGTCCGTGGCAGATCGTGGAACACCGGGGAGCTGTTTTTT. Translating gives CASSLDQVRGRSWNTGELFF. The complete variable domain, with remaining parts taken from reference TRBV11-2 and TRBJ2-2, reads EAGVAQSPRYKIIEKRQSVAFWCNPISGHATLYWYQQILGQGPKLLIQFQNNGVVDDSQLPKDRFSAERLKGVDSTLKIQPAKLEDSAVYLCASSLDQVRGRSWNTGELFFGEGSRLTVL.

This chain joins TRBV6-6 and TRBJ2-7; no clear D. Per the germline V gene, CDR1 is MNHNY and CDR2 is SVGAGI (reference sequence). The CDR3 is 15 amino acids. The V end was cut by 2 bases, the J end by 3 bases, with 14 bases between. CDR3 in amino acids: CASSYTRSLDYEQYF. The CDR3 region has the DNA TGTGCCAGCAGTTACACCAGGAGTCTCGACTACGAGCAGTACTTC.

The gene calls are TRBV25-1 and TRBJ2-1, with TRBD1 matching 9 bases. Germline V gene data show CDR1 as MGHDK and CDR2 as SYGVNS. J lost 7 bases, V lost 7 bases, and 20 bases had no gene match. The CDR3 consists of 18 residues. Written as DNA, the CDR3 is TGTGCCAGCACAGGACAGGGGAAACAGACCTTGGGATTTAATGAGCAGTTCTTC. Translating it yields CASTGQGKQTLGFNEQFF.